The present T cell receptor beta chain was sequenced within a study of identical twins. Whole-study findings and limits: Analyses of zero insertions could, in part, be confounded by invariant MAIT and iNKT cells.

Only a few counts were recorded for this clonotype. Antigen: not known. The V gene lost 7 bases and the J gene lost 4 bases, with 12 bases spanning the gap. The CDR3 extends over 13 amino acids. Germline V gives CDR1 SGDLS, CDR2 YYNGEE. The cDNA had a unique molecular identifier and a template-switch universal primer site. In TCRdb, the 5' RACE reads were re-called with MiXCR into one record per CDR3 protein. The sample shows around 670,000 distinct CDR3 sequences, roughly 6% of them seen only once. V usage is TRBV9 and J usage is TRBJ2-1, with D possibly called TRBD1 or TRBD2 (5 bases each). The source of this sequence is a man aged 18 to 30 in good health. The sequencing input was naive T cells sorted from blood. This CDR3 is CASARDRYNEQFF. CDR3 in DNA: TGTGCCAGCGCCAGGGACCGTTACAATGAGCAGTTCTTC.